This TCR beta chain was sequenced in a study of breast tumors, draining lymph nodes, adjacent tissues. Study observations and caveats: Most tumor T cells seemingly derive from lymph node, then expand in tumor. That most tumor T cells come from lymph nodes remained unproven.

This clonotype was seen a handful of times. Its matching antigen is unknown. Samples came from axillary lymph nodes draining the breast cancer. This CDR3 comprises 17 residues. Germline CDR1 is MNHEY and CDR2 is SVGEGT. V lost 0 bases to trimming and J lost 1 base, with 13 bases between them. TCRdb re-derived calls from the multiplex PCR reads in MiXCR, one entry per CDR3 protein. The data show roughly 220,000 distinct CDR3 sequences, less than 35% seen once. Sample: axillary lymph node tissue. The chain joins TRBV6-2 or TRBV6-3 to TRBJ1-5; D might be TRBD1 (5 bases). The clonotype was recovered from a female donor with breast cancer. Some clones in this sample may be carry-over from other donors' samples. DNA for the CDR3: TGTGCCAGCAGTTACTCGAAGGTAGGGGCAAGCAATCAGCCCCAGCATTTT. Translated, it gives CASSYSKVGASNQPQHF.